This T cell receptor (beta chain) was obtained from a study of neoadjuvant anti-PD-1 for oral cavity cancer. Study details: Nivolumab at 3 mg/kg was mostly given biweekly, three to four doses, pre-surgery.

Study-wide results and caveats: TCR analyses covered only three patients per response group.

The CDR3 spans 11 residues. The V end was cut by 5 bases, the J end by 4 bases, with 5 bases between. The germline gives CDR1 MDHEN, CDR2 SYDVKM. Points on this clone: Antigen unknown.

Six replicates per PBMC sample, mostly from roughly 0.45 ug of genomic DNA. The assay was immunoSEQ multiplex PCR, and TCRdb's table has in-frame clones only and misses some. Counted here are about 14,000 clones, approximately 71% occurring once; the ten biggest clones make up under 3.5%. The sample consisted of PBMCs, taken before nivolumab (anti-PD-1) treatment. This receptor was identified in a person aged 35 to 85 with oral cavity squamous cell carcinoma. The chain combines TRBV28 with TRBJ1-2; D is unresolved. For the CDR3, the DNA is TGTGCCAGCAGTACTGGCTATGGCTACACCTTC. The encoded protein is CASSTGYGYTF.